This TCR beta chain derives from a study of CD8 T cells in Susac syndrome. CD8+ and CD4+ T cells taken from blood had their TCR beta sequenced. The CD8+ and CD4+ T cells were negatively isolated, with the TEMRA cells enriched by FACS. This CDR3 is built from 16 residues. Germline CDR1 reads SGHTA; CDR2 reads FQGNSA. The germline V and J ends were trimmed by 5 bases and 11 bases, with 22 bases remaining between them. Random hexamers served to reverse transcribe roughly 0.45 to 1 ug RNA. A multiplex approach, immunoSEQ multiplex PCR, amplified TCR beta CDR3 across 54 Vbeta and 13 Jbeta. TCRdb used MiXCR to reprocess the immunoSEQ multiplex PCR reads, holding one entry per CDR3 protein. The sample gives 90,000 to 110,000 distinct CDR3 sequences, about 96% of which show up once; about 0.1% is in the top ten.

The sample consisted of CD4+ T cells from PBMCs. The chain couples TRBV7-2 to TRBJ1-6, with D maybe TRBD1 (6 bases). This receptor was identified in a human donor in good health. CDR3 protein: CASSDQRVQGRAPLHF. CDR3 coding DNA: TGTGCCAGCAGCGACCAGCGGGTACAGGGACGGGCACCCCTCCACTTT. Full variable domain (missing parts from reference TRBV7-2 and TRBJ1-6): GAGVSQSPSNKVTEKGKDVELRCDPISGHTALYWYRQSLGQGLEFLIYFQGNSAPDKSGLPSDRFSAERTGGSVSTLTIQRTQQEDSAVYLCASSDQRVQGRAPLHFGNGTRLTVT.